The 4 T cell receptor beta chains below all came from one sample that was sequenced in a study of shared clonotypes between healthy human individuals. Naive CD8 isolation took CD45RO-negative cells positively selected for CCR7 and excluded terminally differentiated effector memory CD45RA+ cells. Assay used: immunoSEQ multiplex PCR; TCRdb lists only in-frame clones, some missing. The repertoire has about 2.1 million clones, approximately 92% of them found once; the top ten carry around 1.7%. Specimen: naive CD8+ T cells from PBMCs. The receptors were sampled from a man younger than 35 in good health. Some clones in this sample may be carry-over from other donors' samples.

The gene calls are TRBV19 and TRBJ1-2; the D is unclear. Per germline, CDR1 LNHDA and CDR2 SQIVND (reference sequence). V lost 10 bases to trimming and J lost 6 bases, with 12 bases between them. This CDR3 has 11 residues. The CDR3 nucleotides read TGTGCCACCCTCGGGCCTGATGGCTACACCTTC. As protein: CATLGPDGYTF.

This chain uses TRBV28 with TRBJ2-5; 12 nucleotides align to TRBD2. This CDR3 spans 17 amino acids. J was trimmed by 3 bases and V by 1 base; bases with no gene match: 6. Germline values: CDR1 MDHEN, CDR2 SYDVKM. The CDR3 bases are TGTGCCAGCAGTTTATACCGCCTAGCGGGAGGGAAAGAGACCCAGTACTTC. Translating it yields CASSLYRLAGGKETQYF.

This rearrangement joins TRBV7-7 to TRBJ2-1; tentatively, D is TRBD2 (5 bases). CDR3 length: 16 amino acids. V shed 1 base and J shed 2 bases, with 12 bases lying between them. Germline lookup yields CDR1 SSHAT and CDR2 FNYEAQ (reference sequence). In nucleotides, the CDR3 is TGTGCCAGCAGCTTAGGACCCGGGAAGGCCTACAATGAGCAGTTCTTC. It codes for CASSLGPGKAYNEQFF. The full variable domain, completed using reference TRBV7-7 and TRBJ2-1, is GAGVSQSPRYKVTKRGQDVTLRCDPISSHATLYWYQQALGQGPEFLTYFNYEAQPDKSGLPSDRFSAERPEGSISTLTIQRTEQRDSAMYRCASSLGPGKAYNEQFFGPGTRLTVL.

This clone was recorded only once. The CDR3 sequence: CASSQSSAVLDTQYF. CDR3 nucleotide sequence: TGTGCCAGCAGCCAATCTTCGGCAGTGTTGGATACGCAGTATTTT. The rearrangement joins TRBV4-2 to TRBJ2-3; D unclear. Germline-derived CDR1 and CDR2 are LGHNA and YNFKEQ. Deletions cut 2 bases from V and 6 bases from J, with 15 bases between. The CDR3 is made up of 15 amino acids.